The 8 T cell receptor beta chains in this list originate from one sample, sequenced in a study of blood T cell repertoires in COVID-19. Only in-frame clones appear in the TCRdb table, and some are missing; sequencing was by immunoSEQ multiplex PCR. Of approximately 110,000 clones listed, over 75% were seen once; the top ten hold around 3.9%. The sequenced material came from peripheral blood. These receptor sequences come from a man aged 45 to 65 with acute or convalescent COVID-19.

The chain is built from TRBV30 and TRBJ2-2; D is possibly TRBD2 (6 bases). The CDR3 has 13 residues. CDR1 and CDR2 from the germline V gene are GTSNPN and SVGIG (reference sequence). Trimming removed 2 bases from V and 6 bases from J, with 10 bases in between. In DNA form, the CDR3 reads TGTGCCTGGAGTTCCTGGGGGGCCGGGGAGCTGTTTTTT. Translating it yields CAWSSWGAGELFF.

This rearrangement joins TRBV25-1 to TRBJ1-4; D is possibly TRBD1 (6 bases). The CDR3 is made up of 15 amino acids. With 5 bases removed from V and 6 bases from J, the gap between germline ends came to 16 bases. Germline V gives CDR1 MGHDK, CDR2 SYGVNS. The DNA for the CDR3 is TGTGCCAGCAGTACCGCGGGGGCGCGGGATGAAAAACTGTTTTTT. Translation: CASSTAGARDEKLFF.

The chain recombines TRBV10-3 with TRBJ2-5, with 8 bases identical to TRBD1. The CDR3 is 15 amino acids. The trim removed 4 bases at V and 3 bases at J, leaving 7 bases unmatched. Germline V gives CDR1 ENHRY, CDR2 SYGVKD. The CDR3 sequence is CAISGTRDRKETQYF. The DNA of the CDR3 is TGTGCCATCAGTGGGACACGGGACAGGAAAGAGACCCAGTACTTC.

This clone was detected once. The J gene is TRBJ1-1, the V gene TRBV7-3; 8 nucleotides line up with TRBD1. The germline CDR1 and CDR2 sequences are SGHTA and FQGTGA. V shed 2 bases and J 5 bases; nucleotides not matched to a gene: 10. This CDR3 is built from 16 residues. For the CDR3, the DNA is TGTGCCAGCAGCTTAGGACAGGGTCCTTTTAGAACTGAAGCTTTCTTT. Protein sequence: CASSLGQGPFRTEAFF.

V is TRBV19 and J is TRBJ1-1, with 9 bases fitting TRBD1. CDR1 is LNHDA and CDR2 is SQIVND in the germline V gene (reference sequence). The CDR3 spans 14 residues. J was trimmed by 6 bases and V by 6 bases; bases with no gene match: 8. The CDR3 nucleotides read TGTGCCAGTAGCGACAGGGGGGTGTTTGCTGAAGCTTTCTTT. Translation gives CASSDRGVFAEAFF. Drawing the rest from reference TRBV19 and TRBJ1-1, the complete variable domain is DGGITQSPKYLFRKEGQNVTLSCEQNLNHDAMYWYRQDPGQGLRLIYYSQIVNDFQKGDIAEGYSVSREKKESFPLTVTSAQKNPTAFYLCASSDRGVFAEAFFGQGTRLTVV.

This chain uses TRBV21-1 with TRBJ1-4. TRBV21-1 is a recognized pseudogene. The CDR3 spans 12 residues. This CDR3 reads CARAGVNEKLFF. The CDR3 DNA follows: TGTGCCAGGGCCGGAGTCAATGAAAAACTGTTTTTT.

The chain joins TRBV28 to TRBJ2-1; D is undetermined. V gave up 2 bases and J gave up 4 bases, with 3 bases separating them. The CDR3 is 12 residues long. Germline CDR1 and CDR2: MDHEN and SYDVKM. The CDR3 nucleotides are TGTGCCAGCAGTTTACCGTACAATGAGCAGTTCTTC. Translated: CASSLPYNEQFF.

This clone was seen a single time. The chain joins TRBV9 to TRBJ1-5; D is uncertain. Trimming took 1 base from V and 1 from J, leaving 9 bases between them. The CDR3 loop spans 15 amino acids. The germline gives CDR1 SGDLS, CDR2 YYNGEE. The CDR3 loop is CASSVSGSSNQPQHF. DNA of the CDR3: TGTGCCAGCAGCGTATCCGGGTCGAGCAATCAGCCCCAGCATTTT.